The entry below gives a single TCR beta chain sequence along with its context. Naive CD8 populations comprised CD45RO-negative cells positively selected for CCR7, excluding terminally differentiated effector memory CD45RA+ cells. The protocol was immunoSEQ multiplex PCR, while the TCRdb copy is restricted to in-frame clones and leaves out a portion. This table holds about 610,000 clones, approximately 96% found once. This sample was included in a study of shared clonotypes between healthy human individuals. The length of the CDR3 is 16 residues. V was clipped by 3 bases and J by 1 base, with 14 bases between them. Germline-derived CDR1 and CDR2 are MNHEY and SMNVEV (reference sequence).

The receptor comes from a woman in her 30s in good health. Sequencing input: naive CD8+ T cells sorted from blood. The chain uses TRBV27 and TRBJ2-3; TRBD1 or TRBD2 may be the D gene (5 bases each). The CDR3 nucleotides are TGTGCCAGCAGTTTGGGCCCGGGACGGCGCACAGATACGCAGTATTTT. Translated: CASSLGPGRRTDTQYF.